This is a list of T cell receptor beta chains from one sample in a study of control samples from healthy donors and cancer patients. Sequenced by immunoSEQ multiplex PCR; TCRdb stores in-frame clones only, minus some. The table records 400,000 to 500,000 clones, 80% to 95% of them present only once. The sample consisted of PBMCs. These receptors all come from a man aged 35 to 55 with head and neck cancer. Each CDR3 is given with its conserved first and last residue. D genes are given only for firm matches. Size is omitted from some rows. Given values are once, few, many or a class for expanded clones.

clone_size: -; j_call: TRBJ1-4; d_call: -; v_call: TRBV11-2; cdr3_aa: CASSPDAFLGEKLFF; cdr3_nt: TGTGCCAGCAGCCCTGATGCGTTCTTAGGGGAAAAACTGTTTTTT
clone_size: -; j_call: TRBJ2-1; d_call: TRBD1; v_call: TRBV24-1; cdr3_aa: CATSEGTGINEQFF; cdr3_nt: TGTGCCACCAGTGAGGGGACAGGGATCAATGAGCAGTTCTTC
clone_size: -; j_call: TRBJ2-7; d_call: -; v_call: TRBV12-5; cdr3_aa: CASGLVHDSSYEQYF; cdr3_nt: TGTGCTAGTGGTTTGGTACATGACAGCTCCTACGAGCAGTACTTC
clone_size: -; j_call: TRBJ1-1; d_call: TRBD1; v_call: TRBV5-4; cdr3_aa: CASSPRDRVNTEAFF; cdr3_nt: TGTGCCAGCAGCCCCCGGGACAGGGTGAACACTGAAGCTTTCTTT
clone_size: -; j_call: TRBJ1-1; d_call: -; v_call: TRBV7-3; cdr3_aa: CASSLLAENTEAFF; cdr3_nt: TGTGCCAGCAGCTTATTAGCGGAAAACACTGAAGCTTTCTTT
clone_size: -; j_call: TRBJ2-6; d_call: -; v_call: TRBV7-9; cdr3_aa: CASSLSVPSGANVLTF; cdr3_nt: TGTGCCAGCAGCTTATCAGTGCCCTCTGGGGCCAACGTCCTGACTTTC
clone_size: -; j_call: TRBJ1-1; d_call: TRBD1; v_call: TRBV9; cdr3_aa: CASSLRPGTGSTEAFF; cdr3_nt: TGTGCCAGCAGCCTTCGTCCCGGGACAGGGAGCACTGAAGCTTTCTTT
clone_size: once; j_call: TRBJ2-2; d_call: TRBD1; v_call: TRBV4-1; cdr3_aa: CASSQTGGTGELFF; cdr3_nt: TGCGCCAGCAGCCAAACAGGGGGTACCGGGGAGCTGTTTTTT
clone_size: -; j_call: TRBJ1-5; d_call: TRBD1; v_call: TRBV2; cdr3_aa: CASSVDRGPNQPQHF; cdr3_nt: TGTGCCAGCAGCGTTGACAGGGGCCCCAATCAGCCCCAGCATTTT
clone_size: -; j_call: TRBJ2-7; d_call: -; v_call: TRBV6-1; cdr3_aa: CASSEAGGVGIGVYEQYF; cdr3_nt: TGTGCCAGCAGTGAAGCTGGGGGAGTTGGAATCGGGGTTTACGAGCAGTACTTC
clone_size: -; j_call: TRBJ1-2; d_call: -; v_call: TRBV9; cdr3_aa: CASSDRDRPHYGYTF; cdr3_nt: TGTGCCAGCAGCGACCGGGACCGTCCACACTATGGCTACACCTTC
clone_size: -; j_call: TRBJ2-3; d_call: -; v_call: TRBV19; cdr3_aa: CASSVNRDNTQYF; cdr3_nt: TGTGCCAGTAGTGTTAACAGGGATAATACGCAGTATTTT
clone_size: -; j_call: TRBJ1-6; d_call: -; v_call: TRBV19; cdr3_aa: CASSIALVSRVDYNSPLHF; cdr3_nt: TGTGCCAGTAGTATAGCCTTGGTGAGCAGGGTTGACTATAATTCACCCCTCCACTTT
clone_size: -; j_call: TRBJ2-3; d_call: TRBD2; v_call: TRBV27; cdr3_aa: CASFRLAGPIYKKNTQYF; cdr3_nt: TGTGCCAGCTTTCGACTAGCGGGGCCAATCTATAAAAAGAATACGCAGTATTTT
clone_size: -; j_call: TRBJ1-2; d_call: -; v_call: TRBV9; cdr3_aa: CASSVGGSYGYTF; cdr3_nt: TGTGCCAGCAGCGTAGGGGGGAGCTATGGCTACACCTTC
clone_size: -; j_call: TRBJ2-5; d_call: -; v_call: TRBV18; cdr3_aa: CASSRGVQETQYF; cdr3_nt: TGTGCCAGCTCACGAGGGGTCCAAGAGACCCAGTACTTC
clone_size: -; j_call: TRBJ2-2; d_call: TRBD2; v_call: TRBV7-8; cdr3_aa: CASRPGLAGYANTGELFF; cdr3_nt: TGTGCCAGCAGGCCGGGACTAGCGGGGTACGCGAACACCGGGGAGCTGTTTTTT
clone_size: -; j_call: TRBJ2-7; d_call: -; v_call: TRBV24-1; cdr3_aa: CATRPPNGLGIYEQYF; cdr3_nt: TGTGCCACCAGGCCCCCCAACGGGCTTGGGATCTACGAGCAGTACTTC
clone_size: -; j_call: TRBJ2-5; d_call: -; v_call: TRBV15; cdr3_aa: CATSRGLRGETQYF; cdr3_nt: TGTGCCACCAGCCGCGGCCTGCGCGGAGAGACCCAGTACTTC
clone_size: -; j_call: TRBJ2-7; d_call: TRBD2; v_call: TRBV27; cdr3_aa: CASSLASGVPYEQYF; cdr3_nt: TGTGCCAGCAGTTTAGCTAGCGGGGTACCCTACGAGCAGTACTTC
clone_size: -; j_call: TRBJ2-1; d_call: -; v_call: TRBV30; cdr3_aa: CAWSPLADEQFF; cdr3_nt: TGTGCCTGGAGTCCCTTAGCGGATGAGCAGTTCTTC
clone_size: -; j_call: TRBJ2-1; d_call: TRBD2; v_call: TRBV19; cdr3_aa: CASSAPHGGVPYNEQFF; cdr3_nt: TGTGCCAGTAGTGCTCCCCACGGGGGGGTCCCCTACAATGAGCAGTTCTTC